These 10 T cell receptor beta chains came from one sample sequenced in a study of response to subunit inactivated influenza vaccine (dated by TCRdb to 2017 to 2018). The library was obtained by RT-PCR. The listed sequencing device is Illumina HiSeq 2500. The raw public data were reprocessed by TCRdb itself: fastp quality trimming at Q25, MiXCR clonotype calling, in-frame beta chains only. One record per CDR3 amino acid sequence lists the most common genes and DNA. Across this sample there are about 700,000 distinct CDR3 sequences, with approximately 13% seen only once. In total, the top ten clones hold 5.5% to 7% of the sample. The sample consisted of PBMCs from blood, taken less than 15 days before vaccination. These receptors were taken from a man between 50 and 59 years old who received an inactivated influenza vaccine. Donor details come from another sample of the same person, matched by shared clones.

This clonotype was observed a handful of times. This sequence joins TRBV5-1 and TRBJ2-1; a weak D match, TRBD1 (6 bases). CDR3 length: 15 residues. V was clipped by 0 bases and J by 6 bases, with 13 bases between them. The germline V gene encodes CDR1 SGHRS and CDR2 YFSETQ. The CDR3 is CASSLGGSRGNEQFF. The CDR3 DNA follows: TGCGCCAGCAGCTTGGGGGGGAGCAGGGGCAATGAGCAGTTCTTC.

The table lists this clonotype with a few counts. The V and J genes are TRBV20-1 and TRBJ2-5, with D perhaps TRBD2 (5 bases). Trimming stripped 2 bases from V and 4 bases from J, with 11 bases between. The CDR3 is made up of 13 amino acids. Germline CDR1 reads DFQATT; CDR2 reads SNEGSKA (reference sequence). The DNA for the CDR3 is TGCAGTGCTAGATACGCGAGCGGAGAGACCCAGTACTTC. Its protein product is CSARYASGETQYF.

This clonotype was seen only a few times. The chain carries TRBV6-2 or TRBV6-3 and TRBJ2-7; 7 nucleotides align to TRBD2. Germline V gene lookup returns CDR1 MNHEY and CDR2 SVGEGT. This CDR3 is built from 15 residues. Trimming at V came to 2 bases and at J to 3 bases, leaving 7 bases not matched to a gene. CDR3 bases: TGTGCCAGCAGTTACCGGGGGGTTGAGTACTACGAGCAGTACTTC. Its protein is CASSYRGVEYYEQYF.

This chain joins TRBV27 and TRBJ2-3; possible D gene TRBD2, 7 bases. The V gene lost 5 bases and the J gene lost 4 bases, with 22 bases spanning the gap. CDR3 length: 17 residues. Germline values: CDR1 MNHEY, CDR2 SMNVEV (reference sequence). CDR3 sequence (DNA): TGTGCCAGCAGTGAGATGTATAAGGGGGGGCTTTCAGATACGCAGTATTTT. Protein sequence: CASSEMYKGGLSDTQYF.

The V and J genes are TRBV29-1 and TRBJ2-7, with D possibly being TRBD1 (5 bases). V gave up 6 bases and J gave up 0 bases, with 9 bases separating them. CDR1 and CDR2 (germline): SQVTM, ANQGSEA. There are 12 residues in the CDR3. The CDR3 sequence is CSVTGVSYEQYF. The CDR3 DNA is TGCAGCGTAACAGGAGTCTCCTACGAGCAGTACTTC.

DNA for the CDR3: TGTGCCACCAGTGACCGTGACAGGGGGCATGGCTACACCTTC. Its protein product is CATSDRDRGHGYTF. This chain connects TRBV24-1 to TRBJ1-2, with 10 bases lining up with TRBD1. This CDR3 spans 14 amino acids. Germline V CDR1 and CDR2: KGHDR, SFDVKD. J gave up 6 bases and V 4 bases, and 4 bases lay outside the gene matches.

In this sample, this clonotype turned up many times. CDR3 nucleotides: TGTGCCAGCAGGCCCGGACAGGGGATAGCTGAAGCTTTCTTT. Translation: CASRPGQGIAEAFF. The rearrangement joins TRBV11-2 to TRBJ1-1; the match to TRBD1 covers 9 bases. The germline gives CDR1 SGHAT, CDR2 FQNNGV. After removal of 6 bases from V and 6 bases from J, the junction contained 8 bases not matched to a gene. This CDR3 is built from 14 residues.

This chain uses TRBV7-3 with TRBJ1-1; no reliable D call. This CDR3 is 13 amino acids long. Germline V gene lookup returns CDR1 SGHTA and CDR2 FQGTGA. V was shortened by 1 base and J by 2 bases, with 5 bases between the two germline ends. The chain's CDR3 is CASSLNGNTEAFF. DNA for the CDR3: TGTGCCAGCAGCTTAAATGGCAACACTGAAGCTTTCTTT.

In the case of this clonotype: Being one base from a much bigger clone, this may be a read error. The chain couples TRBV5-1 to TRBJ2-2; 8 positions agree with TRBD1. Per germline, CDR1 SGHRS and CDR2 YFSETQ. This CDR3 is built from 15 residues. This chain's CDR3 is CAISRDRLNTGELFF. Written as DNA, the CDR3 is TGCGCCATCAGCCGGGACAGGTTGAACACCGGGGAGCTGTTTTTT.

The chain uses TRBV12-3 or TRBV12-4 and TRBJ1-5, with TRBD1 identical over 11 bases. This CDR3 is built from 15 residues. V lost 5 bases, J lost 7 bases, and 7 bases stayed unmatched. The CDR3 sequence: CASSPGQGAWQPQHF. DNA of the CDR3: TGTGCCAGCAGTCCCGGACAGGGGGCTTGGCAGCCCCAGCATTTT.